This T cell receptor beta chain derives from a study of T cells in Graves' hyperthyroidism and ophthalmopathy. Study-level findings and limits: By a 13 V-J model, ophthalmopathy was set apart from stable hyperthyroidism.

In making diagnoses, clinical symptoms, serum thyroxine and TRAb, thyroid ultrasound and orbital computed tomography were all used. From roughly 10 ml of fresh peripheral blood, PBMCs were isolated. This clonotype has a count of ten or more. The antigen remains undetermined. What was amplified from RNA transcripts were TCR beta CDR3 regions. First-round RT-PCR of the TCR CDR3 relied on the HTBI primer set. TCRdb itself ran the multiplex PCR reads through MiXCR, one entry per CDR3 protein. This table holds around 250,000 distinct CDR3 sequences, roughly 15% found once. Material: blood. The sequence came from a woman aged 40-49 years with Graves' hyperthyroidism that later progressed to Graves' ophthalmopathy.

The CDR3 nucleotides read TGTGCCTGGAGTGTATCGGGGGGGCGAGCAAACACCGGGGAGCTGTTTTTT. Amino acids: CAWSVSGGRANTGELFF. The chain carries TRBV30 and TRBJ2-2, with 8 bases that match TRBD2. The germline V gene has CDR1 GTSNPN and CDR2 SVGIG (reference sequence). J lost 2 bases, V lost 0 bases, and 8 bases had no gene match. CDR3 length: 17 amino acids.